Listed below are T cell receptor beta chains from one sample, sequenced in a study of T-cell memory formation after mild COVID-19. TCRdb re-derived calls from the 5' RACE reads in MiXCR, one entry per CDR3 protein. The sample lists just over 60,000 distinct CDR3 sequences; approximately 9% were seen once. The sample comprised PBMCs or a T cell subset sorted from them (not recorded which). The source of these receptors is a man younger than 35 who had mild COVID-19 (a few samples of this study predate the infection). Cell type and time point are not known. The CDR3 runs from the conserved cysteine through the conserved F or W. A D gene is named only where the DNA matches it firmly. Expanded clones get a size class; other rows say once, few or many, or leave the size out.

v_gene: TRBV20-1; d_gene: .; abundance: few; j_gene: TRBJ2-5; CDR3aa: CSRRGGWGETQYF; CDR3nt: TGCAGCCGGAGAGGGGGATGGGGGGAGACCCAGTACTTC
v_gene: TRBV6-2/TRBV6-3; d_gene: TRBD2; abundance: many; j_gene: TRBJ2-3; CDR3aa: CASSTRLAGGTDTQYF; CDR3nt: TGTGCCAGCAGTACCCGACTAGCGGGGGGCACAGATACGCAGTATTTT
v_gene: TRBV20-1; d_gene: .; abundance: few; j_gene: TRBJ1-1; CDR3aa: CSASPRDAEAFF; CDR3nt: TGCAGTGCTAGCCCCAGGGATGCTGAAGCTTTCTTT
v_gene: TRBV7-9; d_gene: .; abundance: few; j_gene: TRBJ2-3; CDR3aa: CASSPSGAYADTQYF; CDR3nt: TGTGCCAGCAGCCCCTCGGGGGCGTATGCAGATACGCAGTATTTT
v_gene: TRBV12-3/TRBV12-4; d_gene: TRBD1; abundance: few; j_gene: TRBJ2-7; CDR3aa: CASRSTGTGDEQYF; CDR3nt: TGTGCCAGCAGGTCAACCGGGACAGGGGACGAGCAGTACTTC
v_gene: TRBV4-2; d_gene: TRBD2; abundance: .; j_gene: TRBJ2-5; CDR3aa: CASSPGLAGGLQETQYF; CDR3nt: TGTGCCAGCAGCCCCGGACTAGCGGGGGGCCTCCAAGAGACCCAGTACTTC
v_gene: TRBV11-2; d_gene: .; abundance: many; j_gene: TRBJ2-1; CDR3aa: CASSGVTSSYNEQFF; CDR3nt: TGTGCCAGCTCTGGGGTCACGTCCTCCTACAATGAGCAGTTCTTC
v_gene: TRBV5-1; d_gene: .; abundance: many; j_gene: TRBJ2-7; CDR3aa: CASSPLGEQYF; CDR3nt: TGCGCCAGCAGCCCCCTCGGAGAGCAGTACTTC
v_gene: TRBV6-2/TRBV6-3; d_gene: .; abundance: few; j_gene: TRBJ1-1; CDR3aa: CASSRGVGGTEAFF; CDR3nt: TGTGCCAGCAGCCGGGGGGTTGGAGGCACTGAAGCTTTCTTT
v_gene: TRBV29-1; d_gene: .; abundance: few; j_gene: TRBJ1-4; CDR3aa: CSVEDRGVEKLFF; CDR3nt: TGCAGCGTTGAAGATCGGGGGGTCGAAAAACTGTTTTTT
v_gene: TRBV28; d_gene: .; abundance: many; j_gene: TRBJ2-3; CDR3aa: CASSQEGTDTQYF; CDR3nt: TGTGCCAGCAGTCAAGAAGGGACAGATACGCAGTATTTT
v_gene: TRBV5-6; d_gene: .; abundance: few; j_gene: TRBJ1-5; CDR3aa: CASSSSRGPGQPQHF; CDR3nt: TGTGCCAGCAGCTCGTCCAGGGGCCCCGGCCAGCCCCAGCATTTT
v_gene: TRBV14; d_gene: .; abundance: many; j_gene: TRBJ2-1; CDR3aa: CASSQDQGLVHNEQFF; CDR3nt: TGTGCCAGCAGCCAAGATCAGGGTCTCGTCCACAATGAGCAGTTCTTC
v_gene: TRBV7-2; d_gene: .; abundance: medium-sized; j_gene: TRBJ2-5; CDR3aa: CASSPQETQYF; CDR3nt: TGTGCCAGCAGCCCTCAGGAGACCCAGTACTTC
v_gene: TRBV7-2; d_gene: .; abundance: .; j_gene: TRBJ2-2; CDR3aa: CASTLYTGELFF; CDR3nt: TGTGCCAGCACCCTCTACACCGGGGAGCTGTTTTTT
v_gene: TRBV4-3; d_gene: .; abundance: few; j_gene: TRBJ2-7; CDR3aa: CASSQGIDSYEQYF; CDR3nt: TGCGCCAGCAGCCAAGGCATTGATTCCTACGAGCAGTACTTC
v_gene: TRBV12-3/TRBV12-4; d_gene: .; abundance: .; j_gene: TRBJ1-5; CDR3aa: CASVGGASSNQPQHF; CDR3nt: TGTGCCAGCGTAGGGGGGGCATCGAGCAATCAGCCCCAGCATTTT
v_gene: TRBV9; d_gene: TRBD1; abundance: .; j_gene: TRBJ2-2; CDR3aa: CASSVSDRVTGELFF; CDR3nt: TGTGCCAGCAGCGTATCTGACAGGGTAACCGGGGAGCTGTTTTTT
v_gene: TRBV5-1; d_gene: .; abundance: few; j_gene: TRBJ1-4; CDR3aa: CASRTGFQEKLFF; CDR3nt: TGCGCCAGCCGAACGGGTTTTCAAGAAAAACTGTTTTTT
v_gene: TRBV5-1; d_gene: TRBD1; abundance: .; j_gene: TRBJ2-5; CDR3aa: CASSGGQGGGETQYF; CDR3nt: TGCGCCAGCAGCGGGGGACAGGGGGGAGGCGAGACCCAGTACTTC
v_gene: TRBV5-5; d_gene: .; abundance: few; j_gene: TRBJ2-4; CDR3aa: CASSLRSTGPEIAKNIQYF; CDR3nt: TGTGCCAGCAGCTTGAGGTCTACAGGGCCTGAGATAGCCAAAAACATTCAGTACTTC
v_gene: TRBV2; d_gene: .; abundance: few; j_gene: TRBJ1-5; CDR3aa: CASAGGNQPQHF; CDR3nt: TGTGCCTCCGCGGGAGGGAATCAGCCCCAGCATTTT
v_gene: TRBV25-1; d_gene: .; abundance: many; j_gene: TRBJ1-1; CDR3aa: CASSTLGGDGTEAFF; CDR3nt: TGTGCCAGCAGTACCCTTGGGGGGGACGGTACTGAAGCTTTCTTT
v_gene: TRBV7-8; d_gene: .; abundance: .; j_gene: TRBJ1-4; CDR3aa: CASSQGPESNEKLFF; CDR3nt: TGTGCCAGCAGCCAAGGTCCGGAAAGTAATGAAAAACTGTTTTTT
v_gene: TRBV2; d_gene: .; abundance: .; j_gene: TRBJ2-7; CDR3aa: CASSENRNSYEQYF; CDR3nt: TGTGCCAGCAGTGAGAACAGGAATTCCTACGAGCAGTACTTC
v_gene: TRBV28; d_gene: .; abundance: .; j_gene: TRBJ1-1; CDR3aa: CASTIWSRALNTEAFF; CDR3nt: TGTGCCAGCACCATATGGAGCCGAGCCCTTAACACTGAAGCTTTCTTT
v_gene: TRBV15; d_gene: .; abundance: few; j_gene: TRBJ2-5; CDR3aa: CATSRDTSGQETQYF; CDR3nt: TGTGCCACCAGCAGAGATACTTCAGGCCAAGAGACCCAGTACTTC
v_gene: TRBV21-1; d_gene: .; abundance: few; j_gene: TRBJ2-7; CDR3aa: CASMSVNSYEQYF; CDR3nt: TGTGCCAGCATGTCGGTGAATTCCTACGAGCAGTACTTC
v_gene: TRBV7-6; d_gene: TRBD2; abundance: many; j_gene: TRBJ2-3; CDR3aa: CASSLGSSSGASTDTQYF; CDR3nt: TGTGCCAGCAGCTTAGGGTCATCCAGCGGGGCTAGCACAGATACGCAGTATTTT
v_gene: TRBV19; d_gene: TRBD1; abundance: .; j_gene: TRBJ1-2; CDR3aa: CASSRQGAIGSYGYTF; CDR3nt: TGTGCCAGTAGCCGACAGGGGGCAATTGGAAGCTATGGCTACACCTTC
v_gene: TRBV7-2; d_gene: .; abundance: few; j_gene: TRBJ1-1; CDR3aa: CASSLGAHGTEAFF; CDR3nt: TGTGCCAGCAGCTTAGGGGCGCATGGCACTGAAGCTTTCTTT